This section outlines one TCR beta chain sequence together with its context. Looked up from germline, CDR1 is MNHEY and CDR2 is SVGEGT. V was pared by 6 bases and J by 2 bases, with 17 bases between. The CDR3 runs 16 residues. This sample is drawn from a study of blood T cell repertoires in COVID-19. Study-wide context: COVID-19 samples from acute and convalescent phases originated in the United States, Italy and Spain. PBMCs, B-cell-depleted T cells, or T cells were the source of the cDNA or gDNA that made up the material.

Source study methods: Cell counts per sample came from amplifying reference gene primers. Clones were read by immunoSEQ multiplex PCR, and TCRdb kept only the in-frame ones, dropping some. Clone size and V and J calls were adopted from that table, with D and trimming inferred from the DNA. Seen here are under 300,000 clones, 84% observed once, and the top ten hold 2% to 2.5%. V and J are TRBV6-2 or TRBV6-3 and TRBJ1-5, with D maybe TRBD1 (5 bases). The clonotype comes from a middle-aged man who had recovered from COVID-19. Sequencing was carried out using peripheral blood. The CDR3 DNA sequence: TGTGCCAGCAGCACAGGAATCGGTTCGGGCAATCAGCCCCAGCATTTT. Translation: CASSTGIGSGNQPQHF.